This TCR beta chain was identified in a study of cytomegalovirus exposure and HLA in healthy donors. Note on this clone: Its cognate antigen is unknown.

Donors in the study were healthy people who gave bone marrow. The study sampled nominally healthy donors, though unrecorded immune exposures were likely. Primers: 60 Vbeta forward and 13 Jbeta reverse. Data came from immunoSEQ multiplex PCR; TCRdb stores just in-frame clones and leaves some out. The sample lists more than 150,000 clones; 80% were seen once. Study outcomes and limitations: Productive status was seen about 90% or about 30% of the time for most TCR beta V segments in an earlier analysis.

Germline CDR1 and CDR2: LNHDA and SQIVND (reference sequence). This CDR3 spans 16 amino acids. V shed 7 bases and J shed 5 bases, with 21 bases lying between them. This rearrangement joins TRBV19 to TRBJ1-5, with D possibly being TRBD1 (6 bases). The receptor comes from a woman in her twenties or thirties in good health and CMV-seronegative. Specimen: PBMCs. For the CDR3, the DNA is TGTGCCAGTAAGGCAGCGTGGGGCAGGGGATATCAGCCCCAGCATTTT. Translating it yields CASKAAWGRGYQPQHF.